The sequence of this TCR beta chain was determined in a study of radiation and T cells in renal cell carcinoma. The treatment here: 15 Gy SBRT to primary tumor, nephrectomy 4 weeks later. Nephrectomy followed 15 Gy stereotactic body radiation by 4 weeks. Measured with immunoSEQ multiplex PCR; TCRdb has only the in-frame clones, and not every one. Of 20,000 or so clones detected, less than 65% appear once; the ten largest clones hold 10% to 15%. General study findings and limits: Dominant CDR3 motifs occupied more repertoire in irradiated than control tumors. No pretreatment tumor biopsies were available for baseline clonotypes. Tumor samples were small regions of approximately 1.1 g.

Remarks on this clone: Its matching antigen is unknown.

Germline assignment: CDR1 MNHEY and CDR2 SMNVEV (reference sequence). The CDR3 length is 18 residues. V dropped 0 bases and J dropped 0 bases, with 15 bases sitting between them. The sequence derives from a man aged 45-60 years with renal cell carcinoma. Sample: tumor tissue, taken from a patient whose treatment included radiotherapy and nephrectomy. The rearrangement joins TRBV27 to TRBJ2-1, with a weak D call TRBD2 (5 bases). The CDR3 protein is CASSLSWLAGPSYNEQFF. DNA for the CDR3: TGTGCCAGCAGTTTATCGTGGCTTGCGGGCCCCTCCTACAATGAGCAGTTCTTC.